These T cell receptor beta chains were read from a single sample in a study of siplizumab effects on memory and regulatory T cells. Profiling relied on immunoSEQ multiplex PCR, and the TCRdb table lists in-frame clones only, not all of them. The sample lists about 110,000 clones; around nine tenths were seen once. The sequenced sample consisted of CD4+ T cells sorted from blood. These receptors were obtained from a human donor in good health. The CDR3 runs from the conserved cysteine through the conserved F or W. D genes are given only for firm matches. Rows give clone size only sometimes, using once, few, many, or a class for an expanded clone.

v_gene,d_gene,j_gene,abundance,CDR3aa,CDR3nt
TRBV6-5,TRBD1,TRBJ2-7,.,CASSYLTTGVYEQYF,TGTGCCAGCAGTTACCTTACTACAGGGGTCTACGAGCAGTACTTC
TRBV5-1,.,TRBJ2-3,.,CASSLALGYTDTQYF,TGCGCCAGCAGCTTGGCCCTAGGCTACACAGATACGCAGTATTTT
TRBV6-5,.,TRBJ1-1,.,CASSWGQVTEAFF,TGTGCCAGCAGTTGGGGACAAGTCACTGAAGCTTTCTTT
TRBV28,.,TRBJ1-2,.,CASSKPGHSNINYGYTF,TGTGCCAGCAGCAAACCGGGACATTCTAACATCAACTATGGCTACACCTTC
TRBV5-4,.,TRBJ2-1,.,CASSLVMSGFPYNEQFF,TGTGCCAGCAGCTTGGTAATGTCGGGGTTTCCCTACAATGAGCAGTTCTTC
TRBV7-9,.,TRBJ1-2,.,CASRRTANYGYTF,TGTGCCAGCAGACGGACAGCTAACTATGGCTACACCTTC
TRBV2,.,TRBJ2-4,.,CASSARTVLAKNIQYF,TGTGCCAGCAGCGCTAGGACAGTACTAGCCAAAAACATTCAGTACTTC
TRBV6-1,.,TRBJ2-1,.,CASSEGSSFYNEQFF,TGTGCCAGCAGTGAGGGCAGCTCCTTCTACAATGAGCAGTTCTTC
TRBV30,.,TRBJ2-7,.,CAWSVVPFWGASYEQYF,TGTGCCTGGAGTGTAGTTCCCTTTTGGGGGGCGAGTTACGAGCAGTACTTC
TRBV6-1,.,TRBJ1-1,.,CASSELANTEAFF,TGTGCCAGCAGTGAATTGGCGAACACTGAAGCTTTCTTT
TRBV29-1,.,TRBJ2-3,.,CSVDPPMGDTQYF,TGCAGCGTTGACCCCCCTATGGGAGATACGCAGTATTTT
TRBV9,.,TRBJ1-2,.,CASSADTISGYTF,TGTGCCAGCAGCGCCGATACCATCTCGGGCTACACCTTC
TRBV10-3,TRBD2,TRBJ2-5,.,CAISDGTSGETQYF,TGTGCCATCAGTGACGGGACTAGCGGTGAGACCCAGTACTTC
TRBV4-1,.,TRBJ2-3,.,CASSLRDTSTDTQYF,TGCGCCAGCAGCCTCCGGGACACCAGCACAGATACGCAGTATTTT
TRBV6-5,.,TRBJ2-3,.,CASSYGQVQTDTQYF,TGTGCCAGCAGTTACGGGCAGGTCCAAACAGATACGCAGTATTTT
TRBV18,TRBD1,TRBJ1-4,.,CASSPGQSLGEKLFF,TGTGCCAGCTCACCGGGACAGAGTTTGGGGGAAAAACTGTTTTTT
TRBV11-2,.,TRBJ1-4,.,CASSLFTGLELFF,TGTGCCAGCAGCTTATTTACAGGTCTGGAACTGTTTTTT
TRBV7-9,.,TRBJ2-3,few,CASSLVGGADTQYF,TGTGCCAGCAGCTTAGTAGGGGGGGCCGATACGCAGTATTTT
TRBV7-2,TRBD2,TRBJ2-1,once,CASSLTSGGAGYNEQFF,TGTGCCAGCAGCTTGACTAGCGGGGGGGCCGGGTACAATGAGCAGTTCTTC
TRBV10-1,TRBD2,TRBJ2-3,.,CASSESSGRDTQYF,TGCGCCAGCAGTGAGTCGAGCGGGAGAGATACGCAGTATTTT
TRBV6-6,.,TRBJ1-1,.,CASNQGGNTEAFF,TGTGCCAGCAACCAAGGGGGGAACACTGAAGCTTTCTTT
TRBV2,TRBD1,TRBJ1-5,few,CASSVGQGAGQPQHF,TGTGCCAGCAGTGTCGGACAGGGGGCCGGTCAGCCCCAGCATTTT
TRBV19,TRBD2,TRBJ2-1,.,CASSPRTGGPSSEQFF,TGTGCCAGTAGTCCCCGGACGGGGGGGCCATCCAGTGAGCAGTTCTTC
TRBV15,.,TRBJ2-5,once,CATSRDRAGDNWETQYF,TGTGCCACCAGCAGAGATAGGGCGGGGGACAATTGGGAGACCCAGTACTTC
TRBV6-5,.,TRBJ2-7,.,CASTRDYEQYF,TGTGCCAGCACCCGGGACTACGAGCAGTACTTC
TRBV7-3,.,TRBJ2-2,.,CASSSTTRTGELFF,TGTGCCAGCAGCTCCACGACTAGAACCGGGGAGCTGTTTTTT
TRBV2,.,TRBJ2-7,.,CASSDGRGFYEQYF,TGTGCCAGCAGTGACGGAAGAGGCTTTTACGAGCAGTACTTC
TRBV7-3,TRBD2,TRBJ2-1,.,CASSPSGSYEQFF,TGTGCCAGCAGTCCTAGCGGGAGCTATGAGCAGTTCTTC
TRBV5-4,.,TRBJ2-1,.,CASSLARGQYNEQFF,TGTGCCAGCAGCTTGGCCAGAGGCCAGTACAATGAGCAGTTCTTC